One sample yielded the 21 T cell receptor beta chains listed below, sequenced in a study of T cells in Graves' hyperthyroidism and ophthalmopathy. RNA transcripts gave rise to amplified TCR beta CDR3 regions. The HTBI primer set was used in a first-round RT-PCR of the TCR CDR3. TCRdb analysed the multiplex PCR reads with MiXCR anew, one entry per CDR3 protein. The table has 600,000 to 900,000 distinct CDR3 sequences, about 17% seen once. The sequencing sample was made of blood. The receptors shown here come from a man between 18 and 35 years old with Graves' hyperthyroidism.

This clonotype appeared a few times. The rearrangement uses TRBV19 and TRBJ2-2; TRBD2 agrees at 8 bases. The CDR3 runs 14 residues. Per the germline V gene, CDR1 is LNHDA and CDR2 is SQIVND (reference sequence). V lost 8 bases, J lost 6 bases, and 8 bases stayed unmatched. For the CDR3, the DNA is TGTGCCAGTTTACCGGGGGGGGCCTCCGGGGAGCTGTTTTTT. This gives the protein CASLPGGASGELFF.

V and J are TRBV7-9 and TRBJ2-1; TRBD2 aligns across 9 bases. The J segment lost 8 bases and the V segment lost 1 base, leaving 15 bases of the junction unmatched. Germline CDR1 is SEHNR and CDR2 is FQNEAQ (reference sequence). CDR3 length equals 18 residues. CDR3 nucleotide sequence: TGTGCCAGCAGCTTAGTAAAGCGGGAGGCTACCTTTTGGGATGAGCAGTTCTTC. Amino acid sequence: CASSLVKREATFWDEQFF. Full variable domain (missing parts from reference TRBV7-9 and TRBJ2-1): DTGVSQNPRHKITKRGQNVTFRCDPISEHNRLYWYRQTLGQGPEFLTYFQNEAQLEKSRLLSDRFSAERPKGSFSTLEIQRTEQGDSAMYLCASSLVKREATFWDEQFFGPGTRLTVL.

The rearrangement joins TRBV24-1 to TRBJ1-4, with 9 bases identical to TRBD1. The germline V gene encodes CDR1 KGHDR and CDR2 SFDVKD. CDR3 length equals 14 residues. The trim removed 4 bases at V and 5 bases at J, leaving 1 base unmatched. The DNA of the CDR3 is TGTGCCACCAGTGACGGACAGGGGAATGAAAAACTGTTTTTT. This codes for CATSDGQGNEKLFF.

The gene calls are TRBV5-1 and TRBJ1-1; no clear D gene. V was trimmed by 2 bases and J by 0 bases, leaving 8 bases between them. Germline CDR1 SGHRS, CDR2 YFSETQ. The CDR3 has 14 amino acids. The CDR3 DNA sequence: TGCGCCAGCAGCTTTGACGGGATGAACACTGAAGCTTTCTTT. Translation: CASSFDGMNTEAFF.

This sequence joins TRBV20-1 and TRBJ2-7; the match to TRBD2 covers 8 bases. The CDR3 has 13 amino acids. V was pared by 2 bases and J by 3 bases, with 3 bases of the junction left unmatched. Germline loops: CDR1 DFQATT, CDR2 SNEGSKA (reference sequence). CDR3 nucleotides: TGCAGTGCTAGAAGCGGGAGTGACTACGAGCAGTACTTC. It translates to CSARSGSDYEQYF.

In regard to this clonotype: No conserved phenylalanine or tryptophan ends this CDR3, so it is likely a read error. The CDR3 is CASRFLGNQPQHL. The CDR3 nucleotides read TGTGCCAGTAGGTTCCTTGGCAATCAGCCCCAGCATCTT. V is TRBV19 and J is TRBJ1-5; D ambiguous. The V end was cut by 6 bases, the J end by 2 bases, with 8 bases between. The CDR3 covers 13 residues. The germline CDR1 and CDR2 sequences are LNHDA and SQIVND (reference sequence).

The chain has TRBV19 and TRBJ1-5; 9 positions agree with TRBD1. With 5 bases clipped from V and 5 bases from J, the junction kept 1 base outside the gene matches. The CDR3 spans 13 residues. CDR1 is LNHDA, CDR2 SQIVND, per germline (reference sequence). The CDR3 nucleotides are TGTGCCAGTAGTGGGGACAGGGATCAGCCCCAGCATTTT. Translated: CASSGDRDQPQHF.

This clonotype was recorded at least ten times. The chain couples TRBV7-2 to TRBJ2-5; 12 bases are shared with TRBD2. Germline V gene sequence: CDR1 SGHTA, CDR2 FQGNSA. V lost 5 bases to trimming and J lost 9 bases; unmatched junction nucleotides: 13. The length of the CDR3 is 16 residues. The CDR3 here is CASSPTSGRRAPSQYF. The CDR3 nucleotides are TGTGCCAGCAGCCCGACTAGCGGGAGAAGGGCCCCATCCCAGTACTTC.

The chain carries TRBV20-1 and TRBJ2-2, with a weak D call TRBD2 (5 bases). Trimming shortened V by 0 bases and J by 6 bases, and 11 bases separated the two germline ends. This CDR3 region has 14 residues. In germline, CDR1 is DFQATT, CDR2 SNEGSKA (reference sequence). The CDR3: CSARDRLAPGELFF. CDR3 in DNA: TGCAGTGCTAGAGATCGTCTAGCTCCCGGGGAGCTGTTTTTT.

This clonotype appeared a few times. This chain's CDR3 is CASSSLQREGDTQYF. As DNA, the CDR3 is TGTGCCAGCAGCTCCCTCCAGCGGGAGGGGGATACGCAGTATTTT. This sequence joins TRBV7-2 and TRBJ2-3, with 10 positions matching TRBD2. J lost 6 bases, V lost 4 bases, and 7 bases had no gene match. The CDR3 spans 15 residues. The V gene's germline CDR1 is SGHTA and CDR2 FQGNSA.

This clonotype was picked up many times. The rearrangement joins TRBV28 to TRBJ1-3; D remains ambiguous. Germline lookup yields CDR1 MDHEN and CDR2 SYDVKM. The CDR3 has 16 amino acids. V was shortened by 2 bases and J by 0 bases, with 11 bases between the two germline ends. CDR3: CASSLDGPFSGNTIYF. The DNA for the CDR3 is TGTGCCAGCAGTTTAGATGGGCCATTCTCTGGAAACACCATATATTTT.

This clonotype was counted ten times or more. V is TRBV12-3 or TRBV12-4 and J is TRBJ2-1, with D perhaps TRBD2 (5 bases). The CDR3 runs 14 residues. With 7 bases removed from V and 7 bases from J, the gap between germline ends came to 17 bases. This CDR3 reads CASTRGSPVNEQFF. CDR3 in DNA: TGTGCCAGCACCCGAGGGTCTCCAGTAAATGAGCAGTTCTTC.

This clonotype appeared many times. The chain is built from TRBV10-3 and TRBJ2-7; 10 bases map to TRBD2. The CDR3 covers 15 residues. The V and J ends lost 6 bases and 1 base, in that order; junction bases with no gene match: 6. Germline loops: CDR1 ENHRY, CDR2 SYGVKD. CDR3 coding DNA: TGTGCCATCAGGGCCGGACTAGCGGCATCCTACGAGCAGTACTTC. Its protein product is CAIRAGLAASYEQYF.

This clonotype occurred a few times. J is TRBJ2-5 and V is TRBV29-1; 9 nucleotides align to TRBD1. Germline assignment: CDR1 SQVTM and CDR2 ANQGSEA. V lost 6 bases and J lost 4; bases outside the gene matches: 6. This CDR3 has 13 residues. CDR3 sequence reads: CSVGRGQGETQYF. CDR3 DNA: TGCAGCGTGGGGAGGGGACAGGGAGAGACCCAGTACTTC.

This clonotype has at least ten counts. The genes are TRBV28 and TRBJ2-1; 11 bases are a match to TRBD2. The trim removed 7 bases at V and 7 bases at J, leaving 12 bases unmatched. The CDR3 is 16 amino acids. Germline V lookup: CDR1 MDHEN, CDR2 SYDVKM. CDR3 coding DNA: TGTGCCAGCATCGGGGGCCGGGCTAGCGGGAGGAATGAGCAGTTCTTC. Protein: CASIGGRASGRNEQFF. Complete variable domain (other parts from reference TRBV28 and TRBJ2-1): DVKVTQSSRYLVKRTGEKVFLECVQDMDHENMFWYRQDPGLGLRLIYFSYDVKMKEKGDIPEGYSVSREKKERFSLILESASTNQTSMYLCASIGGRASGRNEQFFGPGTRLTVL.

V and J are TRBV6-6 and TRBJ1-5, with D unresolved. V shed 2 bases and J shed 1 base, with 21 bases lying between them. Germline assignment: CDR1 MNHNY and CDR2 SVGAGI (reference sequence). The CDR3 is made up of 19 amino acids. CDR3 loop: CASSYGRGLRLSSNQPQHF. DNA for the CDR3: TGTGCCAGCAGTTACGGGCGAGGGTTAAGGTTATCCAGCAATCAGCCCCAGCATTTT.

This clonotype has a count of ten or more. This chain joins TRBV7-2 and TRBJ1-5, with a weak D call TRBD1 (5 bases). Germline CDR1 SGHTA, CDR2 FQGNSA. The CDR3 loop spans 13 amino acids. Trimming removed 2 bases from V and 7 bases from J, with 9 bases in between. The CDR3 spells CASSLQGWQPQHF. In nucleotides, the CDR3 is TGTGCCAGCAGCTTACAGGGTTGGCAGCCCCAGCATTTT.

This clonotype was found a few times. For the CDR3, the DNA is TGTGCCAGTAGTGCCTCAGCGGGAGGGCTCTCCTACGAGCAGTACTTC. This translates into CASSASAGGLSYEQYF. J is TRBJ2-7 and V is TRBV19; TRBD2 agrees at 10 bases. Per the germline V gene, CDR1 is LNHDA and CDR2 is SQIVND (reference sequence). The CDR3 has 16 residues. The J segment lost 0 bases and the V segment lost 5 bases, leaving 7 bases of the junction unmatched.

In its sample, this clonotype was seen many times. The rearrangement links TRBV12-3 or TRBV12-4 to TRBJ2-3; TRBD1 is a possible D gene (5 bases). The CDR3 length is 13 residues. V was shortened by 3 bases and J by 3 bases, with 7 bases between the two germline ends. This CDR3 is CASSFQGTDTQYF. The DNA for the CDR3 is TGTGCCAGCAGTTTCCAGGGAACAGATACGCAGTATTTT.

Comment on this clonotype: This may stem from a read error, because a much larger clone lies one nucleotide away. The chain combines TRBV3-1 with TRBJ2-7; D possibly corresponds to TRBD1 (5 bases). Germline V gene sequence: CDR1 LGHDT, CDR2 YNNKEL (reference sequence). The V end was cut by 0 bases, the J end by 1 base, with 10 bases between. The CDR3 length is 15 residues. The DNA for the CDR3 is TGTGCCAGCAGCCAAGATGGGGCAGAATCCTACGAGCAGTACTTC. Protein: CASSQDGAESYEQYF.

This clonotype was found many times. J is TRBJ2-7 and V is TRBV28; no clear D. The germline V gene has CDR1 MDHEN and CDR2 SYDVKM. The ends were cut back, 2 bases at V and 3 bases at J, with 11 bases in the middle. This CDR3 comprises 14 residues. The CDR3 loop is CASSLTGFGYEQYF. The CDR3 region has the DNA TGTGCCAGCAGTTTAACCGGGTTTGGCTACGAGCAGTACTTC.